Each of the 27 T cell receptor beta chains below was sequenced from the same sample in a study of beta chain features in type 1 diabetes. Since all of the isolated RNA was reverse transcribed, expressed TCRB transcripts were what got sequenced. Sequenced by immunoSEQ multiplex PCR; TCRdb stores in-frame clones only, minus some. Of nearly 250,000 clones listed, roughly two thirds are singletons. Sample: naive CD4+ T cells from blood. The receptor source for this set is a young man in good health.

In the case of this clone: Other nucleotide sequences from this sample produce the same CDR3. This chain uses TRBV5-1 with TRBJ2-3, with D perhaps matching TRBD1 (6 bases). The CDR3 is 14 amino acids. CDR1 and CDR2 from the germline V gene are SGHRS and YFSETQ. The ends were cut back, 7 bases at V and 1 base at J, with 13 bases in the middle. The CDR3 region has the DNA TGCGCCAGCTCCGCTCGACAGGGCACAGATACGCAGTATTTT. Translated: CASSARQGTDTQYF.

This rearrangement joins TRBV28 to TRBJ2-1; D may be TRBD2 (6 bases). The CDR3 covers 14 residues. CDR1 MDHEN and CDR2 SYDVKM come from the germline V gene. Trimming stripped 4 bases from V and 5 bases from J, with 12 bases between. For the CDR3, the DNA is TGTGCCAGCAGTTCTCATAGCGGTAACAATGAGCAGTTCTTC. This gives the protein CASSSHSGNNEQFF.

The rearrangement uses TRBV29-1 and TRBJ2-3, with D maybe TRBD1 (5 bases). Germline CDR1 is SQVTM and CDR2 is ANQGSEA. Trimming took off 6 bases at V and 4 bases at J, with 17 bases between the two ends. The CDR3 sequence is 14 residues long. The CDR3 DNA follows: TGCAGCGTCCAACCCAGGGATGGGCCAGATACGCAGTATTTT. Translation gives CSVQPRDGPDTQYF.

The chain is built from TRBV25-1 and TRBJ2-1; 10 bases match TRBD1. The CDR3 covers 16 residues. Germline V gene data show CDR1 as MGHDK and CDR2 as SYGVNS. V dropped 10 bases and J dropped 1; count of bases not matched to a gene: 10. CDR3 loop: CATPREGQGSYNEQFF. The CDR3 nucleotides read TGTGCCACCCCTAGGGAGGGACAGGGGTCCTACAATGAGCAGTTCTTC.

The V call is TRBV9, the J call TRBJ2-1, with TRBD2 matching over 12 bases. The junction had 7 bases not matched to a gene; V was cut back by 6 bases and J by 6 bases. Germline CDR1 and CDR2: SGDLS and YYNGEE. The CDR3 is 15 amino acids. DNA of the CDR3: TGTGCCAGCAACCCACTAGCGGGGGGACTCAATGAGCAGTTCTTC. This sequence encodes CASNPLAGGLNEQFF.

The chain is built from TRBV27 and TRBJ2-7; 12 bases fit TRBD2. The length of the CDR3 is 16 residues. The junction had 13 bases not matched to a gene; V was cut back by 6 bases and J by 7 bases. CDR1 MNHEY and CDR2 SMNVEV come from the germline V gene (reference sequence). CDR3 loop: CASRAGLAGPNGEQYF. The CDR3, as DNA: TGTGCCAGCAGGGCTGGACTAGCGGGGCCCAATGGGGAGCAGTACTTC.

This clone has just one count. This chain uses TRBV11-2 with TRBJ2-1, with D hard to call. V lost 2 bases, J lost 4 bases, and 9 bases lay in between. This CDR3 comprises 14 residues. Germline V gene sequence: CDR1 SGHAT, CDR2 FQNNGV. CDR3 sequence: CASSLSQSYNEQFF. The CDR3 bases are TGTGCCAGCAGCTTAAGTCAGTCTTACAATGAGCAGTTCTTC.

The gene calls are TRBV9 and TRBJ2-1; D gene uncertain. V lost 3 bases, J lost 5 bases, and 15 bases lay in between. From germline, CDR1 is SGDLS and CDR2 YYNGEE. The CDR3 extends over 15 amino acids. For the CDR3, the DNA is TGTGCCAGCAGCGCAGACCTTCCCTTGGACAATGAGCAGTTCTTC. It encodes CASSADLPLDNEQFF.

The chain carries TRBV6-5 and TRBJ1-5; D uncertain. The CDR3 spans 13 residues. Germline CDR1 reads MNHEY; CDR2 reads SVGAGI. Trimming removed 2 bases at V and 0 bases at J, with 2 bases between. The CDR3 sequence: CASSYDSNQPQHF. CDR3 bases: TGTGCCAGCAGTTACGATAGCAATCAGCCCCAGCATTTT.

The chain links TRBV2 to TRBJ2-1; 8 bases map to TRBD1. Germline lookup yields CDR1 SNHLY and CDR2 FYNNEI. CDR3 length: 16 residues. V lost 6 bases and J lost 5; bases outside the gene matches: 12. CDR3 region: CASRADRESSHNEQFF. The DNA for the CDR3 is TGTGCCAGCAGGGCGGACAGGGAGTCTTCCCACAATGAGCAGTTCTTC.

The CDR3 protein is CAIRARGEETQYF. The CDR3 DNA is TGTGCCATCAGGGCCCGGGGTGAAGAGACCCAGTACTTC. This chain connects TRBV10-3 to TRBJ2-5, with D tentatively TRBD2 (5 bases). With 6 bases removed from V and 3 bases from J, the gap between germline ends came to 11 bases. Per germline, CDR1 ENHRY and CDR2 SYGVKD. The CDR3 runs 13 residues.

The CDR3, as DNA: TGCAGCGTGCGTGGGACTACCTCCTACAATGAGCAGTTCTTC. It translates to CSVRGTTSYNEQFF. The rearrangement links TRBV29-1 to TRBJ2-1, with 7 bases that match TRBD2. Trimming took 6 bases from V and 0 from J; bases not matched to a gene: 5. This CDR3 has 14 residues. Germline assignment: CDR1 SQVTM and CDR2 ANQGSEA.

This chain uses TRBV29-1 with TRBJ1-3, with D possibly matching TRBD1 (5 bases). The V end was cut by 0 bases, the J end by 2 bases, with 8 bases between. Looked up from germline, CDR1 is SQVTM and CDR2 is ANQGSEA. CDR3 length: 14 amino acids. CDR3 protein: CSVEDAGAGNTIYF. The DNA for the CDR3 is TGCAGCGTTGAAGATGCGGGGGCTGGAAACACCATATATTTT.

The sample holds one count of this clone. V and J are TRBV7-6 and TRBJ2-7, with 9 nucleotides matching TRBD1. CDR1 and CDR2 from the germline V gene are SGHVS and FNYEAQ. The V and J ends lost 5 bases and 3 bases, in that order; junction bases with no gene match: 8. The length of the CDR3 is 15 residues. CDR3 residues: CASSGRTGESYEQYF. The DNA for the CDR3 is TGTGCCAGCAGCGGACGGACAGGGGAGAGCTACGAGCAGTACTTC.

The V gene is TRBV30, the J gene TRBJ1-5; D remains unclear. V lost 2 bases and J 4 bases, leaving 6 bases between the germline ends. Germline V gene lookup returns CDR1 GTSNPN and CDR2 SVGIG (reference sequence). There are 12 residues in the CDR3. DNA for the CDR3: TGTGCCTGGAGTCCGCCTAATCAGCCCCAGCATTTT. Translating it yields CAWSPPNQPQHF.

A word on this clone: Its ends do not fully match the called genes, so a read error is possible. The V gene is TRBV4-1, the J gene TRBJ2-6; 9 bases fit TRBD1. The CDR3 totals 16 residues. Germline V gene data show CDR1 as MGHRA and CDR2 as YSYEKL. The CDR3 protein is CASSQVHPGQGIGRSF. For the CDR3, the DNA is TGCGCCAGCAGCCAAGTTCATCCGGGACAGGGAATTGGACGGTCTTTC.

A few counts support this clone. Additional DNA sequences in this sample encode the identical CDR3. This rearrangement joins TRBV29-1 to TRBJ2-5; D is ambiguous. The CDR3 sequence is 10 residues long. The germline gives CDR1 SQVTM, CDR2 ANQGSEA. V was trimmed by 4 bases and J by 2 bases, leaving 2 bases between them. CDR3 nucleotide sequence: TGCAGCGTTGGACAAGAGACCCAGTACTTC. Protein sequence: CSVGQETQYF.

The chain carries TRBV7-2 and TRBJ2-7; TRBD2 matches at 10 bases. CDR3 length equals 16 residues. The junction had 4 bases not matched to a gene; V was cut back by 1 base and J by 1 base. CDR1 and CDR2 (germline): SGHTA, FQGNSA. The CDR3, as DNA: TGTGCCAGCAGCTTAGTGGCTAGCGGGGGATCCTACGAGCAGTACTTC. Residues: CASSLVASGGSYEQYF. The complete variable domain, with remaining parts taken from reference TRBV7-2 and TRBJ2-7, reads GAGVSQSPSNKVTEKGKDVELRCDPISGHTALYWYRQSLGQGLEFLIYFQGNSAPDKSGLPSDRFSAERTGGSVSTLTIQRTQQEDSAVYLCASSLVASGGSYEQYFGPGTRLTVT.

This clone has just a few counts. This CDR3 reads CSVGNGIVEQFF. CDR3 nucleotides: TGCAGCGTTGGGAATGGGATCGTGGAGCAGTTCTTC. The J gene is TRBJ2-1, the V gene TRBV29-1, with D hard to call. CDR3 size: 12 residues. Between the trimmed V and J ends, which lost 4 bases and 10 bases, there was a span of 14 bases. Germline V gene data show CDR1 as SQVTM and CDR2 as ANQGSEA.

The rearrangement links TRBV10-3 to TRBJ2-7; D remains ambiguous. The CDR3 covers 13 residues. V shed 3 bases and J shed 0 bases, with 6 bases lying between them. Germline lookup yields CDR1 ENHRY and CDR2 SYGVKD. The CDR3 sequence is CAISDNLSYEQYF. The CDR3 nucleotides read TGTGCCATCAGTGATAACCTCTCCTACGAGCAGTACTTC.

V and J are TRBV7-9 and TRBJ2-5, with TRBD2 as a possible D gene (6 bases). CDR1 and CDR2 from the germline V gene are SEHNR and FQNEAQ (reference sequence). V was shortened by 6 bases and J by 4 bases, with 12 bases between the two germline ends. The CDR3 spans 13 residues. CDR3 loop: CASRWQGGETQYF. The CDR3 coding sequence is TGTGCCAGCAGATGGCAGGGAGGAGAGACCCAGTACTTC.

The rearrangement links TRBV20-1 to TRBJ2-3; no reliable D call. CDR1 and CDR2 (germline): DFQATT, SNEGSKA (reference sequence). This CDR3 is 11 amino acids long. Trimming stripped 7 bases from V and 0 bases from J, with 5 bases between. The CDR3 DNA is TGCAGTGGTCAAAGCACAGATACGCAGTATTTT. It yields the protein CSGQSTDTQYF.

This clone was observed a few times. This rearrangement joins TRBV11-2 to TRBJ2-1, with D possibly TRBD2 on 6 matching bases. The germline V gene has CDR1 SGHAT and CDR2 FQNNGV. The ends were cut back, 1 base at V and 4 bases at J, with 8 bases in the middle. This CDR3 region has 14 residues. In DNA, the CDR3 is TGTGCCAGCAGCTTAGGGGAGGTGTACAATGAGCAGTTCTTC. Encoded protein: CASSLGEVYNEQFF.

This clone was seen once. This chain uses TRBV5-1 with TRBJ2-1, with 11 nucleotides matching TRBD1. V lost 7 bases to trimming and J lost 2 bases; unmatched junction nucleotides: 11. This CDR3 spans 17 amino acids. CDR1 and CDR2 from the germline V gene are SGHRS and YFSETQ. The CDR3 protein is CASARTGGEAAYNEQFF. DNA of the CDR3: TGCGCCAGCGCGAGGACAGGGGGCGAAGCGGCCTACAATGAGCAGTTCTTC. The full variable domain, in which reference TRBV5-1 and TRBJ2-1 provide the parts outside the CDR3, is KAGVTQTPRYLIKTRGQQVTLSCSPISGHRSVSWYQQTPGQGLQFLFEYFSETQRNKGNFPGRFSGRQFSNSRSEMNVSTLELGDSALYLCASARTGGEAAYNEQFFGPGTRLTVL.

The genes are TRBV5-4 and TRBJ2-5, with D maybe TRBD2 (5 bases). The V and J ends lost 7 bases and 2 bases respectively, with 15 bases between them. CDR3 length equals 14 residues. The germline CDR1 and CDR2 sequences are SGHNT and YYREEE (reference sequence). The CDR3, as DNA: TGTGCCAGCTTGGAGGCTGGCTATCAAGAGACCCAGTACTTC. Translated: CASLEAGYQETQYF.

This rearrangement joins TRBV19 to TRBJ2-7; D may be TRBD2 (5 bases). Germline V gives CDR1 LNHDA, CDR2 SQIVND (reference sequence). With 5 bases removed from V and 0 bases from J, the gap between germline ends came to 14 bases. The length of the CDR3 is 15 residues. Written as DNA, the CDR3 is TGTGCCAGTAGTCCCCGGAGCGGTGACTCCTACGAGCAGTACTTC. It translates to CASSPRSGDSYEQYF. Based on the CDR3 plus reference TRBV19 and TRBJ2-7, the full variable domain is DGGITQSPKYLFRKEGQNVTLSCEQNLNHDAMYWYRQDPGQGLRLIYYSQIVNDFQKGDIAEGYSVSREKKESFPLTVTSAQKNPTAFYLCASSPRSGDSYEQYFGPGTRLTVT.

V usage is TRBV29-1 and J usage is TRBJ2-5; either TRBD1 or TRBD2 may fit D (5 bases each). Germline CDR1 reads SQVTM; CDR2 reads ANQGSEA. The V gene lost 7 bases and the J gene lost 5 bases, with 8 bases spanning the gap. This CDR3 has 10 residues. The chain's CDR3 is CSAEGETQYF. The CDR3 region has the DNA TGCAGCGCCGAGGGGGAGACCCAGTACTTC.